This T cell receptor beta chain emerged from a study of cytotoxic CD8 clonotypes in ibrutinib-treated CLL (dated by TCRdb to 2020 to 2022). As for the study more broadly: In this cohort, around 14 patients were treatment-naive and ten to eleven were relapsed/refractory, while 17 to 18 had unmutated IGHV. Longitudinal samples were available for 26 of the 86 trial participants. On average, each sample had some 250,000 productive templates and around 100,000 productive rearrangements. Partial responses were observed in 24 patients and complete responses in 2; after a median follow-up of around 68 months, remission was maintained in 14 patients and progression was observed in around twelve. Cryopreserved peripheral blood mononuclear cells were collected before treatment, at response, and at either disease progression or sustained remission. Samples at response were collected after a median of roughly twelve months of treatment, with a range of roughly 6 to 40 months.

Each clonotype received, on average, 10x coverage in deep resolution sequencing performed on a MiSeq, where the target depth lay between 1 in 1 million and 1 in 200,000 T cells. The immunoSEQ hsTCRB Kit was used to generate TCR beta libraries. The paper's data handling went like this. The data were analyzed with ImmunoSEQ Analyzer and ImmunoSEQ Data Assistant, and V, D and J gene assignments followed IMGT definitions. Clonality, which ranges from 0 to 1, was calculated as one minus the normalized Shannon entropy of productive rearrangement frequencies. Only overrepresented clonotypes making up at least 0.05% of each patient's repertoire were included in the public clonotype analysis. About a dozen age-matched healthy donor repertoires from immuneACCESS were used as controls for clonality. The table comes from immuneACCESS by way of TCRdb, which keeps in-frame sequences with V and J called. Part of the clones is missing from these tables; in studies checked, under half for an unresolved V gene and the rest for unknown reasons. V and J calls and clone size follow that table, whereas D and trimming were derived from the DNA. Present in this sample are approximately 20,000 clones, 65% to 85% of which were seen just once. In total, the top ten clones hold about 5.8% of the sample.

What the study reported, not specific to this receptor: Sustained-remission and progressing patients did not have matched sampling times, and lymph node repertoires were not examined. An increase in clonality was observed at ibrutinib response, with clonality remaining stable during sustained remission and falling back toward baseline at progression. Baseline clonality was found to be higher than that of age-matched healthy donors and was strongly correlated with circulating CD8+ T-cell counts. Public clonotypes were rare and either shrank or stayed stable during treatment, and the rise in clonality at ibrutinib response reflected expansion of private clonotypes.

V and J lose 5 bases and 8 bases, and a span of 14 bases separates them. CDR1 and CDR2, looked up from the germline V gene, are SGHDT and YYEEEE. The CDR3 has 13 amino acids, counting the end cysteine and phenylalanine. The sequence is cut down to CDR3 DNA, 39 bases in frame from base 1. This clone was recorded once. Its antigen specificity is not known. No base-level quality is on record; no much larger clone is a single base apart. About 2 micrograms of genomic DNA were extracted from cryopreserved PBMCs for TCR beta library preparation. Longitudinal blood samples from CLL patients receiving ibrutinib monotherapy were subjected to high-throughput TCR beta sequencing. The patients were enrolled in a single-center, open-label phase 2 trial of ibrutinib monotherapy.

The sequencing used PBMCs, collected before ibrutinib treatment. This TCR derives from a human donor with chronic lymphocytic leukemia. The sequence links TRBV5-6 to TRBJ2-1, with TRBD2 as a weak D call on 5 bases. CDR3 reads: CASRPPGRDEQFF. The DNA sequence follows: TGTGCCAGCAGACCCCCCGGGCGGGATGAGCAGTTCTTC.